A selection of T cell receptor beta chains follows, all from one sample in a study of CD8 T cells in Susac syndrome. TCRdb passed the immunoSEQ multiplex PCR reads through MiXCR, listing each CDR3 protein once. Among under 200,000 distinct CDR3 sequences listed, just under 95% were seen once. The sequencing sample was made of CD8+ T cells from PBMCs. The receptors originated from a human donor with Susac syndrome. The CDR3 runs from the conserved cysteine through the conserved F or W. The D gene is left open where the match is weak. For some rows the clone size is stated as once, few or many, or as a class when expanded; others skip it.

d_gene,j_gene,abundance,v_gene,CDR3nt,CDR3aa
TRBD1,TRBJ2-1,-,TRBV18,TGTGCCAGCTCACCTGACAGGGTAGGGTACAATGAGCAGTTCTTC,CASSPDRVGYNEQFF
TRBD1,TRBJ1-2,-,TRBV9,TGTGCCAGCAGCGAGTGGGGACAGTCCTCTAACTATGGCTACACCTTC,CASSEWGQSSNYGYTF
TRBD2,TRBJ2-7,-,TRBV20-1,TGCAGTGCTAGAGGATTTTCGGTCGGGACTAGCGGGTCCTACGAGCAGTACTTC,CSARGFSVGTSGSYEQYF
TRBD1,TRBJ1-3,-,TRBV9,TGTGCCAGCAGCGTAGGGACAGGGACCAGAGACACCATATATTTT,CASSVGTGTRDTIYF
-,TRBJ2-3,-,TRBV12-3/TRBV12-4,TGTGCCAGCGAAGCAGGGTACAGCACAGATACGCAGTATTTT,CASEAGYSTDTQYF
-,TRBJ1-2,-,TRBV12-3/TRBV12-4,TGTGCCAGCAAGGACTCGGGATCAAATGGCTACACCTTC,CASKDSGSNGYTF
-,TRBJ2-1,-,TRBV9,TGTGCCAGCAGCGAGGGGGGATACGATCATGAGCAGTTCTTC,CASSEGGYDHEQFF
TRBD2,TRBJ2-2,-,TRBV2,TGTGCCAGCAGGCAGCGGGGGGCCTCGAACACCGGGGAGCTGTTTTTT,CASRQRGASNTGELFF
TRBD2,TRBJ2-1,-,TRBV13,TGTGCCAGCAGCCCTAGCGGGGGAGCTTACAATGAGCAGTTCTTC,CASSPSGGAYNEQFF
TRBD2,TRBJ2-4,-,TRBV7-9,TGTGCCAGCAGCAACGGACCAGCGGGAGAGGCCAGTATTCAGTACTTC,CASSNGPAGEASIQYF
TRBD1,TRBJ1-6,-,TRBV4-2,TGTGCCAGCAGCCAAGTGGTGGCGGGACAGAACTATAATTCACCCCTCCACTTT,CASSQVVAGQNYNSPLHF
TRBD2,TRBJ2-1,-,TRBV5-6,TGTGCCAGCAGCTTGGTCATGTTCGGGACTAATCCCGTCTACAATGAGCAGTTCTTC,CASSLVMFGTNPVYNEQFF
-,TRBJ2-1,-,TRBV11-2,TGTGCCAGCAGCTTAGAAGCGTGGGGGGCTGAGCAGTTCTTC,CASSLEAWGAEQFF
-,TRBJ2-5,-,TRBV7-9,TGTGCCAGCAGTCGAGGCCCCGGGACATTGCAAGAGACCCAGTACTTC,CASSRGPGTLQETQYF
-,TRBJ2-3,-,TRBV30,TGTGCCTGGCTCCCTTTAAGCACAGATACGCAGTATTTT,CAWLPLSTDTQYF
-,TRBJ2-2,-,TRBV30,TGTGCCTGCGCCCTGGGGCGAAGGGAGCTGTTTTTT,CACALGRRELFF
TRBD1,TRBJ2-3,-,TRBV9,TGTGCCAGCAGCGTAGTAGCTGAGGGGGACAGGGAGGTACATACGCAGTATTTT,CASSVVAEGDREVHTQYF
TRBD1,TRBJ2-3,-,TRBV20-1,TGCAGTGCTAGCGGGACAGGGGGCGCAGATACGCAGTATTTT,CSASGTGGADTQYF
-,TRBJ2-3,-,TRBV9,TGTGCCAGCAGCACCCCGCCGAGCACAGATACGCAGTATTTT,CASSTPPSTDTQYF
TRBD2,TRBJ2-5,-,TRBV29-1,TGCAGCGTGCCCCAAGCGGGGGCCCCCGGGGCCCAGTACTTC,CSVPQAGAPGAQYF
TRBD1,TRBJ2-7,-,TRBV20-1,TGCAGTGCTAGAATGCAGGGGGCAGGCTACGAGCAGTACTTC,CSARMQGAGYEQYF
TRBD1,TRBJ2-1,-,TRBV6-5,TGTGCCAGCAGTTACTCGGGACAGGGTAGGAATGAGCAGTTCTTC,CASSYSGQGRNEQFF
TRBD2,TRBJ2-7,-,TRBV11-2,TGTGCCAGCAGCTGGGGGGGACGATACTACGAGCAGTACTTC,CASSWGGRYYEQYF
-,TRBJ1-1,-,TRBV30,TGTGCCTGGAGTGTATACAACACTGAAGCTTTCTTT,CAWSVYNTEAFF
-,TRBJ1-1,few,TRBV27,TGTGCCAGCAGTTTATCGGGGGGGACGAACACTGAAGCTTTCTTT,CASSLSGGTNTEAFF
-,TRBJ2-7,-,TRBV15,TGTGCCACCAGCAGAGAAGCGGGACAGTACTACGAGCAGTACTTC,CATSREAGQYYEQYF
-,TRBJ1-2,-,TRBV5-1,TGCGCCAGCAGCGTGGGGGGCGGCTACCGGGGCTACACCTTC,CASSVGGGYRGYTF
-,TRBJ2-5,-,TRBV20-1,TGCAGTGCTACCGGGACCCGTACCAAAGAGACCCAGTACTTC,CSATGTRTKETQYF
TRBD2,TRBJ2-1,once,TRBV29-1,TGCAGCGTTGAAGAAGGGTTAGCGGGAGTAAATGAGCAGTTCTTC,CSVEEGLAGVNEQFF
-,TRBJ1-1,-,TRBV12-5,TGTGCTAGTGGCCCCCCCTACACTGAAGCTTTCTTT,CASGPPYTEAFF
TRBD1,TRBJ2-5,-,TRBV15,TGTGCCACCAGCAGAGATGGGACAGGGGGAGAGACCCAGTACTTC,CATSRDGTGGETQYF
TRBD1,TRBJ2-1,-,TRBV24-1,TGTGCCACCCGAAGGACAGGCGCTTCCTACAATGAGCAGTTCTTC,CATRRTGASYNEQFF
-,TRBJ2-3,-,TRBV30,TGTGCCTGGAACACAGATACGCAGTATTTT,CAWNTDTQYF
-,TRBJ2-7,-,TRBV2,TGTGCCAGCAGGCTGCTCGACAGGGAGGGGAGCGAGCAGTACTTC,CASRLLDREGSEQYF
-,TRBJ2-1,-,TRBV9,TGTGCCAGCAGCGCGGGACAAGCTTCCTACAATGAGCAGTTCTTC,CASSAGQASYNEQFF
-,TRBJ1-1,-,TRBV2,TGTGCCAGCAGTGAATATTTACAGGAGGATGGTTTCTTT,CASSEYLQEDGFF
TRBD1,TRBJ1-2,-,TRBV27,TGTGCCAGCACCGCCGGGACAGGGAATGGCTACACCTTC,CASTAGTGNGYTF
-,TRBJ2-1,-,TRBV18,TGTGCCAGCTCACCAACCGACCTCAGGGTAGGGAATGAGCAGTTCTTC,CASSPTDLRVGNEQFF
-,TRBJ1-2,-,TRBV9,TGTGCCAGCAGCGGGGACCGACGGGGGGTGGGCTATGGCTACACCTTC,CASSGDRRGVGYGYTF
TRBD2,TRBJ2-1,-,TRBV9,TGTGCCAGCAGCTCCCGCGGGGGTACCCACAATGAGCAGTTCTTC,CASSSRGGTHNEQFF
TRBD2,TRBJ2-1,once,TRBV9,TGTGCCAGCAGCCCAAGGGGGCGGGAGGGCCTCTATGAGCAGTTCTTC,CASSPRGREGLYEQFF
-,TRBJ2-7,-,TRBV25-1,TGTGCCAGCAGTTTGAGGGAAGGCGAGCAGTACTTC,CASSLREGEQYF
-,TRBJ1-4,-,TRBV7-9,TGTGCCAGCAGCTTAGGGGGGGAGGAGGAAAAACTGTTTTTT,CASSLGGEEEKLFF
-,TRBJ1-2,-,TRBV5-6,TGTGCCAGCAGCTTGGCCACCGGCGGCTACACCTTC,CASSLATGGYTF
-,TRBJ1-1,-,TRBV3-1,TGTGCCAGCAGCCAAGAGGCGGGGCCAGAAGCTTTCTTT,CASSQEAGPEAFF
TRBD2,TRBJ2-3,once,TRBV24-1,TGTGCCACCAGTGACCCTAGCGGGGGACTTTTAAGCACAGATACGCAGTATTTT,CATSDPSGGLLSTDTQYF
-,TRBJ1-1,few,TRBV9,TGTGCCAGCAGTTCTCGGGGAGTTTTGAACACTGAAGCTTTCTTT,CASSSRGVLNTEAFF
TRBD2,TRBJ2-3,-,TRBV10-3,TGTGCCATCAGTATCCGGGACTACTCAGATACGCAGTATTTT,CAISIRDYSDTQYF
-,TRBJ2-5,-,TRBV6-5,TGTGCCAGCAGTTACTCGGGACTCCAAGAGACCCAGTACTTC,CASSYSGLQETQYF
-,TRBJ2-2,-,TRBV13,TGTGCCAGCAGCTTGAGGGGAAACACCGGGGAGCTGTTTTTT,CASSLRGNTGELFF
-,TRBJ2-3,-,TRBV23-1,TGCGCCAGCACCATTTGTGGGGGGAAAGTCGCAGATACGCAGTATTTT,CASTICGGKVADTQYF
TRBD1,TRBJ2-1,-,TRBV5-1,TGCGCCAGCAGCGCGGGGACAGGGGAGTTCTTC,CASSAGTGEFF
-,TRBJ2-5,-,TRBV25-1,TGTGCCAGCAGCAAAATCGTCGGAGAGACCCAGTACTTC,CASSKIVGETQYF
TRBD1,TRBJ2-7,-,TRBV9,TGTGCCAGCAGCCCCCCCGGGACAGCACACGAGCAGTACTTC,CASSPPGTAHEQYF
-,TRBJ1-1,-,TRBV19,TGTGCCAGTAGATCCGGGAACACTGAAGCTTTCTTT,CASRSGNTEAFF
-,TRBJ1-2,once,TRBV18,TGTGCCAGCTCACCCACAGGGACGGATGGCTACACCTTC,CASSPTGTDGYTF
TRBD2,TRBJ2-7,-,TRBV11-2,TGTGCCAGCAAGAGCACCAAGGGGACTAATATCTACGAGCAGTACTTC,CASKSTKGTNIYEQYF
-,TRBJ2-7,-,TRBV13,TGTGCCAGCAGCTTACAGGGTCGGAACGAGCAGTACTTC,CASSLQGRNEQYF